There are a few counts of the clone carrying this T cell receptor beta chain. This entry comes from a study of CD8 T cells in ankylosing spondylitis. TCRdb fed the 5' RACE reads into MiXCR, producing one record per CDR3 protein. The sample records roughly 280,000 distinct CDR3 sequences, around 18% being singletons. CDR3 length equals 16 residues. Unmatched junction bases numbered 6, after V lost 0 bases and J lost 4 bases. Germline loops: CDR1 SGHRS, CDR2 YFSETQ. Input material: blood, either unsorted or a sorted T cell fraction (not recorded which). The chain carries TRBV5-1 and TRBJ1-4, with 7 bases lining up with TRBD1. The TCR originated in a male donor with ankylosing spondylitis or in good health (not recorded which). The CDR3 DNA reads TGCGCCAGCAGCTTGGTTTCGGGACAGTATAATGAAAAACTGTTTTTT. As protein: CASSLVSGQYNEKLFF.